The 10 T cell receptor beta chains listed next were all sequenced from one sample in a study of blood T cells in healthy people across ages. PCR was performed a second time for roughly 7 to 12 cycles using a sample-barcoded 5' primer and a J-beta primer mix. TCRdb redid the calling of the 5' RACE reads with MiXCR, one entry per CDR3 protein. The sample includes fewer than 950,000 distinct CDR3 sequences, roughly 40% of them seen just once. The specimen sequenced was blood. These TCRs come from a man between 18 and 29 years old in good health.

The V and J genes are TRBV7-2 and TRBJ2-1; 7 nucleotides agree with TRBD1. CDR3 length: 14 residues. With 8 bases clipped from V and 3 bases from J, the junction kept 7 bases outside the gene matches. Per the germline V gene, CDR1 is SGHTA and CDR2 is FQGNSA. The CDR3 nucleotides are TGTGCCAGCTTGAGGGGACAGCTCTACAATGAGCAGTTCTTC. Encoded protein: CASLRGQLYNEQFF.

The CDR3 loop is CASSLRRGGRADTQYF. CDR3 bases: TGTGCCAGCAGTTTAAGGCGGGGGGGCCGGGCAGATACGCAGTATTTT. V is TRBV12-3 or TRBV12-4 and J is TRBJ2-3; 9 positions agree with TRBD2. This CDR3 is built from 16 residues. Trimming removed 2 bases from V and 4 bases from J; junction bases left unmatched: 7.

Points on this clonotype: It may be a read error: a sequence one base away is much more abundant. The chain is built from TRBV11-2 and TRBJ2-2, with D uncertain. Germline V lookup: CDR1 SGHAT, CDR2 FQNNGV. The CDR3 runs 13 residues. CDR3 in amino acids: CACRNTADGELFF. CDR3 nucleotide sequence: TGTGCCTGCAGGAATACAGCCGACGGGGAGCTGTTTTTT.

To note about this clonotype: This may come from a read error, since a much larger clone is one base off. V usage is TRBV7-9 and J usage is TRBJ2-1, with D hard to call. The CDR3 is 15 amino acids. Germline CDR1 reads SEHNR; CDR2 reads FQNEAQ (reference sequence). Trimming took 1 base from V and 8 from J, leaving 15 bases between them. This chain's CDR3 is CASSLVSLVYDEQFF. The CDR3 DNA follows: TGTGCCAGCAGCTTAGTTTCCCTGGTATACGATGAGCAGTTCTTC.

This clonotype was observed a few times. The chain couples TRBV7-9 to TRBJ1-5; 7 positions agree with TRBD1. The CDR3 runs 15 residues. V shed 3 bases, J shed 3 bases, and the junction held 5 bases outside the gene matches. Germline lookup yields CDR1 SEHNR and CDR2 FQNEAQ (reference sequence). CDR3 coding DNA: TGTGCCAGCAGCTTGGACGGGACAGCCAATCAGCCCCAGCATTTT. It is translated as CASSLDGTANQPQHF.

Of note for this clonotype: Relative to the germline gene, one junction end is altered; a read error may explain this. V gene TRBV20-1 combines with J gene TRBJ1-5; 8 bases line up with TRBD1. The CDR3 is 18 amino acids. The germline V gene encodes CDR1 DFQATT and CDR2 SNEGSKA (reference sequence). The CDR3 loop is CSVRDRRDRRYSNQPQHF. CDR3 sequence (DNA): TGCAGTGTTAGAGATCGTAGGGACAGGAGATATAGCAATCAGCCCCAGCATTTT.

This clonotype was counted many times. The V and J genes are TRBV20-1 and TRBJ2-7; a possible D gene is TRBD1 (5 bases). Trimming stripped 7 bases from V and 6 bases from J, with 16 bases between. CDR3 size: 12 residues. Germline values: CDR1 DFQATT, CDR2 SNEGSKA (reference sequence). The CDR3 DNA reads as TGCAGTGGTGGGGCTAATAACGCCGAGCAGTACTTC. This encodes CSGGANNAEQYF.

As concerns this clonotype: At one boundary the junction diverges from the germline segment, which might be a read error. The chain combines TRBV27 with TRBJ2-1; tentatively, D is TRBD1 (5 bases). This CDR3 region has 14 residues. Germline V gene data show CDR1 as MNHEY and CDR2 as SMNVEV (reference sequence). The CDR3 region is CASRGVSSYNERFF. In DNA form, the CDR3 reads TGTGCCAGCAGAGGGGTGAGCTCCTACAATGAGCGGTTCTTC.

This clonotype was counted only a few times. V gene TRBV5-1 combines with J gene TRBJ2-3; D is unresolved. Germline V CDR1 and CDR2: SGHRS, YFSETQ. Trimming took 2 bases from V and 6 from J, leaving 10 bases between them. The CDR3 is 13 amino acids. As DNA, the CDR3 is TGCGCCAGCAGCTTTACCCCGTCGGATACGCAGTATTTT. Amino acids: CASSFTPSDTQYF.

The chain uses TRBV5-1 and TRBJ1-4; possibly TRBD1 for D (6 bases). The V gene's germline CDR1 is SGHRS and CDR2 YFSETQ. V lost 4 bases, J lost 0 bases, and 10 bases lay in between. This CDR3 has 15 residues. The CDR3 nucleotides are TGCGCCAGCAGCGCACAGGGTGCAACTAATGAAAAACTGTTTTTT. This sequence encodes CASSAQGATNEKLFF.